This entry lists 6 T cell receptor beta chains sequenced from one sample in a study of T-cell memory formation after mild COVID-19. TCRdb independently ran MiXCR on the 5' RACE reads; one entry per CDR3 protein. The data show 350,000 to 500,000 distinct CDR3 sequences, 20% to 25% seen once. Sequenced: PBMCs or a T cell subset sorted from them (not recorded which). Source of these receptors: an adult woman who had mild COVID-19 (a few samples of this study predate the infection). Cell type and time point are not known.

The table lists this clonotype with a few counts. The CDR3 reads CASSYQTGEIEAFF. The CDR3 DNA follows: TGTGCCAGCAGTTACCAGACAGGGGAAATTGAAGCTTTCTTT. The chain links TRBV6-6 to TRBJ1-1; 8 bases agree with TRBD1. V was pared by 2 bases and J by 7 bases, with 6 bases of the junction left unmatched. This CDR3 is 14 amino acids long. Germline CDR1 and CDR2: MNHNY and SVGAGI (reference sequence).

This clonotype came up a few times. This chain connects TRBV2 to TRBJ2-1; 14 nucleotides agree with TRBD2. CDR3 length: 18 residues. The J segment lost 5 bases and the V segment lost 6 bases, leaving 12 bases of the junction unmatched. Germline values: CDR1 SNHLY, CDR2 FYNNEI. The CDR3 sequence: CASSNSGTSGRKNNEQFF. In DNA, the CDR3 is TGTGCCAGCAGCAATTCCGGGACTAGCGGGAGAAAGAACAATGAGCAGTTCTTC. Using reference TRBV2 and TRBJ2-1 for the parts outside the CDR3, the full variable domain is EPEVTQTPSHQVTQMGQEVILRCVPISNHLYFYWYRQILGQKVEFLVSFYNNEISEKSEIFDDQFSVERPDGSNFTLKIRSTKLEDSAMYFCASSNSGTSGRKNNEQFFGPGTRLTVL.

This clonotype came up a few times. V is TRBV7-9 and J is TRBJ2-3, with D unclear. This CDR3 is built from 15 residues. Germline V gene lookup returns CDR1 SEHNR and CDR2 FQNEAQ (reference sequence). V shed 4 bases and J shed 4 bases, with 15 bases lying between them. The CDR3 loop reads CASSSRAQAPDTQYF. The CDR3 bases are TGTGCCAGCAGCTCTAGGGCCCAGGCCCCAGATACGCAGTATTTT.

This clonotype occurred a few times. The chain employs TRBV14 and TRBJ2-1; 9 bases are a match to TRBD2. The CDR3 has 20 residues. The germline CDR1 and CDR2 sequences are SGHDN and FVKESK. J was trimmed by 9 bases and V by 1 base; bases with no gene match: 22. DNA for the CDR3: TGTGCCAGCAGCCAAGGTCCGGCCGGGACTAGCTTTCGACGATTAGGTGAGCAGTTCTTC. Translated, it gives CASSQGPAGTSFRRLGEQFF.

CDR3 bases: TGTGCCAGCAGCTTCGCAGGGACAGACACTGAAGCTTTCTTT. This codes for CASSFAGTDTEAFF. V is TRBV5-5 and J is TRBJ1-1, with 7 bases lining up with TRBD1. V was clipped by 2 bases and J by 3 bases; unmatched bases: 4. Germline CDR1 SGHKS, CDR2 YYEKEE (reference sequence). CDR3 length equals 14 residues.

J is TRBJ1-3 and V is TRBV6-5; 7 bases map to TRBD1. J lost 10 bases, V lost 6 bases, and 3 bases had no gene match. Germline CDR1 is MNHEY and CDR2 is SVGAGI. This CDR3 spans 11 amino acids. The CDR3 DNA follows: TGTGCCAGCAGAGCGACAGGGACCATATATTTT. It translates to CASRATGTIYF.